Reported below is one TCR beta chain. Antigen specificity is unknown. The entry originates in a study of identical twins. Study-wide findings and caveats: Twin-shared out-of-frame alpha sequences showed excess low generation probability. Abundant beta clonotypes from cord blood bore fewer insertions; memory repertoires lacked this pattern.

Addition of a universal primer site occurred through template switching, and cDNA carried unique molecular identifiers. TCRdb recomputed calls from the 5' RACE reads with MiXCR, one row per CDR3 protein. The sample has around 1.7 million distinct CDR3 sequences, 32% seen once. The germline V gene encodes CDR1 LNHDA and CDR2 SQIVND (reference sequence). V gave up 7 bases and J gave up 2 bases, with 12 bases separating them. This CDR3 region has 14 residues. V usage is TRBV19 and J usage is TRBJ1-5; D is unclear. The sequencing sample was made of cord blood. This clonotype was obtained from a newborn girl in good health. CDR3 loop: CASKIGQGNQPQHF. Here the CDR3 DNA reads TGTGCCAGTAAAATTGGGCAGGGCAATCAGCCCCAGCATTTT.